A selection of T cell receptor beta chains follows, all from one sample in a study of blood T cell repertoires in COVID-19. The assay was immunoSEQ multiplex PCR, and TCRdb's table has in-frame clones only and misses some. The sample includes 300,000 or so clones, roughly nine tenths of them seen just once. Material for sequencing was peripheral blood. The source of these receptors is a woman aged 25 to 39 with COVID-19, enrolled during active disease. Both conserved end residues are part of each CDR3. A D gene is named only where the DNA matches it firmly. Clone size is stated in some rows and not others, as once, few, many or a class when expanded.

V	J	D	size	DNA	CDR3
TRBV7-3	TRBJ2-2	-	-	TGTGCCAGCAGCTTAGCACCTACTTACGAGTCCCCCGGGGAGCTGTTTTTT	CASSLAPTYESPGELFF
TRBV7-3	TRBJ2-1	TRBD2	-	TGTGCCAGCAGCGCCACCGGGACTAGCATGGATGAGCAGTTCTTC	CASSATGTSMDEQFF
TRBV14	TRBJ2-5	-	-	TGTGCCAGCAGCCAATTATTGGACACCCAAGAGACCCAGTACTTC	CASSQLLDTQETQYF
TRBV6-5	TRBJ2-1	TRBD2	-	TGTGCCAGCAGTTACTCTCCGGGAGGTTCTTACAATGAGCAGTTCTTC	CASSYSPGGSYNEQFF
TRBV30	TRBJ2-7	TRBD1	-	TGTGCCTGGAGTGAACCGGGACAGCTATCCTACGAGCAGTACTTC	CAWSEPGQLSYEQYF
TRBV27	TRBJ1-4	-	-	TGTGCCAGTTGGCCAGACATTAATGAAAAACTGTTTTTT	CASWPDINEKLFF
TRBV6-1	TRBJ2-2	TRBD1	-	TGTGCCAGCAGTGAGAGGGGGCAGGGCGGGGAGCTGTTTTTT	CASSERGQGGELFF
TRBV11-2	TRBJ2-7	TRBD2	few	TGTGCCAGCAGCTTTAGCGGGAGGGGGGCCGAGCAGTACTTC	CASSFSGRGAEQYF
TRBV13	TRBJ1-1	-	-	TGTGCCAGCAGCGGTGTAGGCAGGATGAACACTGAAGCTTTCTTT	CASSGVGRMNTEAFF
TRBV29-1	TRBJ2-5	-	-	TGCAGCGTTCGTCTAGGGGCAAAGCAGGAGACCCAGTACTTC	CSVRLGAKQETQYF
TRBV11-2	TRBJ2-3	TRBD2	-	TGTGCCAGCAGCATGGGACTAGGGGGTACAGATACGCAGTATTTT	CASSMGLGGTDTQYF
TRBV7-3	TRBJ2-2	TRBD2	-	TGTGCCAGCAGCTTAAGGGCGGGAGCTAGCACCGGGGAGCTGTTTTTT	CASSLRAGASTGELFF
TRBV7-3	TRBJ2-1	TRBD2	-	TGTGCCAGCAGCTTAGTTGGGACTAGCCGCTACAATGAGCAGTTCTTC	CASSLVGTSRYNEQFF
TRBV3-1/TRBV3-2	TRBJ2-7	TRBD2	once	TGTGCCAGCAGCCAAGCAGCTAGCGGGCCCTACGAGCAGTACTTC	CASSQAASGPYEQYF
TRBV11-3	TRBJ2-3	-	once	TGTGCCAGCAGCTTAGGGGCTAGCTACACAGATACGCAGTATTTT	CASSLGASYTDTQYF
TRBV19	TRBJ2-5	TRBD2	-	TGTGCCAGTGGGAGGACTAGCGGGACTGGCGAGACCCAGTACTTC	CASGRTSGTGETQYF
TRBV19	TRBJ2-1	TRBD1	-	TGTGCCAGTAGGGCGACAGGGGGCATGAATGAGCAGTTCTTC	CASRATGGMNEQFF
TRBV11-2	TRBJ2-3	TRBD1	once	TGTGCCAGCAGCTTAGTAGGGACAGGTCGGGTAGATACGCAGTATTTT	CASSLVGTGRVDTQYF
TRBV5-4	TRBJ1-5	-	few	TGTGCCAGCAGCTTGGCTCCTCCCGAGCCCCAGCATTTT	CASSLAPPEPQHF
TRBV19	TRBJ2-3	TRBD1	-	TGTGCCAGTAGTATGGGAGGACAGGGACGAACAGATACGCAGTATTTT	CASSMGGQGRTDTQYF
TRBV19	TRBJ1-4	-	-	TGTGCCAGTACCCTGGACAGAGAGGGAGAAAAACTGTTTTTT	CASTLDREGEKLFF
TRBV25-1	TRBJ1-4	-	-	TGTGCCAGCAGTGTGGCTTACGAACTGTTTTTT	CASSVAYELFF
TRBV5-6	TRBJ2-1	TRBD1	-	TGTGCCAGCAGCTTGGATCACGGACAGGTGGATGAGCAGTTCTTC	CASSLDHGQVDEQFF
TRBV27	TRBJ1-1	TRBD1	once	TGTGCCAGCAGTCCCCGACAGGGAAACACTGAAGCTTTCTTT	CASSPRQGNTEAFF
TRBV6-5	TRBJ2-7	TRBD2	-	TGTGCCAGCAGTCGCCTCATTAGCGGGGCCTACGAGCAGTACTTC	CASSRLISGAYEQYF
TRBV28	TRBJ1-2	TRBD1	-	TGTGCCAGCAGTCCGGGACAGGGTAACTATGGCTACACCTTC	CASSPGQGNYGYTF
TRBV6-6	TRBJ1-3	-	-	TGTGCCAGCAGTTTACCGGAGACGGAGGAGAGGAACACCATATATTTT	CASSLPETEERNTIYF
TRBV28	TRBJ2-3	TRBD1	-	TGTGCCAGCAGTCAACAGGGGTTTGTCACAGATACGCAGTATTTT	CASSQQGFVTDTQYF
TRBV5-4	TRBJ2-2	-	-	TGTGCCAGCAGCTTGGGGCGGCCAGGGGCCACCGGGGAGCTGTTTTTT	CASSLGRPGATGELFF
TRBV7-9	TRBJ2-7	-	-	TGTGCCAGCAGCTTAGTCGGGAGTCTCTACGAGCAGTACTTC	CASSLVGSLYEQYF
TRBV2	TRBJ2-1	TRBD2	-	TGTGCCAGCAGTTGGCAGGGAGGGCCTAATGAGCAGTTCTTC	CASSWQGGPNEQFF
TRBV6-5	TRBJ1-5	TRBD1	-	TGTGCCAGCAGAACAGGGGGCGCGGGTCAGCCCCAGCATTTT	CASRTGGAGQPQHF
TRBV9	TRBJ2-2	TRBD2	-	TGTGCCAGCAGCCCTAGAACTAGCGGGACAATCCACGGGGAGCTGTTTTTT	CASSPRTSGTIHGELFF
TRBV29-1	TRBJ2-1	TRBD2	-	TGCAGTGGTACTAGCGGGAGTTTCAATGAGCAGTTCTTC	CSGTSGSFNEQFF
TRBV5-6	TRBJ2-7	-	-	TGTGCCAGCAGCTCGACCTCCCGCAGACAGGGACTGGAGCAGTACTTC	CASSSTSRRQGLEQYF
TRBV29-1	TRBJ2-6	-	-	TGCAGCGTTACGACAGGAAACTCTGGGGCCAACGTCCTGACTTTC	CSVTTGNSGANVLTF
TRBV10-2	TRBJ2-2	-	-	TGCGCCAGCAAACCTGGTACTGACACCGGGGAGCTGTTTTTT	CASKPGTDTGELFF
TRBV7-9	TRBJ1-2	TRBD1	-	TGTGCCAGCAGCTGGGGGACAGGAGACTATGGCTACACCTTC	CASSWGTGDYGYTF
TRBV7-2	TRBJ2-7	TRBD1	-	TGTGCCAGCAGCTCCTGGACAGGGGCCTACGAGCAGTACTTC	CASSSWTGAYEQYF
TRBV7-9	TRBJ2-3	-	once	TGTGCCAGCAGCTTGGACTCCACAGGGTGGGGCACAGATACGCAGTATTTT	CASSLDSTGWGTDTQYF
TRBV27	TRBJ2-1	-	-	TGTGCCAGCAATGGTGGCCGGGAAAACAATGAGCAGTTCTTC	CASNGGRENNEQFF
TRBV5-8	TRBJ2-5	TRBD2	-	TGTGCCAGCAGCTTGTTATGGACTAGCGGAGGGCAAGAGACCCAGTACTTC	CASSLLWTSGGQETQYF
TRBV6-1	TRBJ1-4	TRBD1	-	TGTGCCAGCAGTGAAGCGTCAGGGGGTCTGTTTTTT	CASSEASGGLFF
TRBV7-2	TRBJ2-7	TRBD1	-	TGTGCCAGCAGCACCAGACAGGGGTACGAGCAGTACTTC	CASSTRQGYEQYF
TRBV5-4	TRBJ1-6	TRBD1	-	TGTGCCAGCAGCCCATCGACAGGGACCCCTTCACCCCTCCACTTT	CASSPSTGTPSPLHF
TRBV10-3	TRBJ2-1	-	-	TGTGCCATCAGTGTCGTTGCGGGAAACTTGGGCAATGAGCAGTTCTTC	CAISVVAGNLGNEQFF
TRBV11-2	TRBJ2-3	TRBD2	-	TGTGCCAGCAGACCTATTAGCGGGAGGTTAGATACGCAGTATTTT	CASRPISGRLDTQYF
TRBV9	TRBJ1-2	TRBD1	-	TGTGCCAGCAGCCCGGGACAGGGGGCGGGTGGAGGCTATGGCTACACCTTC	CASSPGQGAGGGYGYTF
TRBV27	TRBJ2-1	-	-	TGTGCCAGCAGCTCTAGAGCTCGCTCCTACAATGAGCAGTTCTTC	CASSSRARSYNEQFF
TRBV7-9	TRBJ1-6	-	-	TGTGCCAGCAGCTACGCCCTGCAGGGTCCCCCTTTGGATTCACCCCTCCACTTT	CASSYALQGPPLDSPLHF
TRBV28	TRBJ1-2	TRBD1	few	TGTGCCAGCAGGGGACAGGGGGGTTCTAACTATGGCTACACCTTC	CASRGQGGSNYGYTF
TRBV9	TRBJ2-2	TRBD1	-	TGTGCCAGCAGGAAGTCGCGGGGACAGGGTGCCGGGGAGCTGTTTTTT	CASRKSRGQGAGELFF
TRBV6-4	TRBJ1-2	-	-	TGTGCCAGCAGTGGGGGGGAGCATGGCTACACCTTC	CASSGGEHGYTF
TRBV2	TRBJ1-4	-	-	TGTGCCAGCAGTTCAGGGGTTACTAATGAAAAACTGTTTTTT	CASSSGVTNEKLFF
TRBV29-1	TRBJ1-2	TRBD1	few	TGCAGCGCCAGGACAGGGGGCCACTATGGCTACACCTTC	CSARTGGHYGYTF